Here is one TCR beta chain with its context. Its antigen remains unidentified. No base quality information exists; no much larger clone differs at one position. These data belong to a study of blood T cell repertoires in COVID-19 (dated by TCRdb to 2019 to 2021). Regarding the study in general: The collaborator samples originated in the United States, Italy and Spain and spanned the acute and convalescent phases of COVID-19. The prospective study material was composed of cDNA or gDNA derived from T cells, B-cell-depleted T cells, or PBMCs. The dataset comprised deeply sampled blood TCRbeta repertoires from subjects exposed to, actively infected with, or recovered from COVID-19. The repertoires were released in a freely available public database intended as a resource for research on the immune response to SARS-CoV-2. The samples were drawn from two sources: the first 160 participants of the ongoing ImmuneRACE study, and fewer than 1,500 subjects contributed by 6 global collaborators. A de-identified subject ID, COVID-19 status, age in years and sex were almost always included in the sample metadata. Where HLA class I and class II types were available, the types were taken from metadata supplied by the sample provider, not from assay-based typing.

Whole blood was collected in K2EDTA tubes by collaborating institutions according to the institutions' own protocols. Collaborator samples were shipped for TCRbeta analysis as frozen whole blood, isolated PBMCs, or DNA extracted from either sample type. Beyond this particular receptor, the publication reports: Clinical and demographic metadata were provided uncurated, with the amount varying by source and participant.

TCRbeta CDR3 regions were amplified from genomic DNA using the immunoSEQ Assay, a bias-controlled multiplex PCR. The authors processed their data as follows. The number of nucleated cells in each sample was estimated by amplification of reference gene primers within the assay. To quantify the absolute abundance of each unique TCRbeta CDR3 rearrangement, sequence reads were collapsed and filtered. For each sample, productive Simpson clonality was calculated as the square root of Simpson's diversity index across productive rearrangements. Imported from immuneACCESS, the table was reduced by TCRdb to in-frame sequences with V and J called. These copies leave out some clones; in studies compared against another copy, an unresolved V gene accounts for under half, and the cause of the remainder is not known. V and J calls and clone size are as listed in that table; D and trimming were resolved from the DNA. The sample data list around 120,000 clones, and 75% to 90% of these were observed just once. 25% to 35% of the sample belongs to the ten largest clones.

Material for sequencing was peripheral blood. The clonotype comes from a woman between 70 and 85 years old with acute or convalescent COVID-19.

The nucleotides are TGTGCCAGCAGTTACGACCGGGGAGGCACAGATACGCAGTATTTT. It translates to CASSYDRGGTDTQYF. Recombination linked TRBV6-2 or TRBV6-3 to TRBJ2-3, with a tentative D gene TRBD2 over 5 matching bases. The CDR3 holds 15 amino acids from the cysteine to the phenylalanine. The only DNA kept is the CDR3, 45 bases in frame from the first base. V is cut by 2 bases and J by 1 base, and the space between the germline ends is 10 bases. CDR1 and CDR2 are drawn from the germline V gene: MNHEY, SVGEGT.